Below, 18 T cell receptor beta chains from the same sample are listed, as sequenced in a study of blood T cell repertoires in COVID-19. Clones were sequenced by immunoSEQ multiplex PCR, and TCRdb holds only the in-frame ones, with some missing. The sample yields more than 150,000 clones, approximately 86% seen once. Sequencing was carried out using PBMCs or T cells enriched from blood (not recorded which). These receptor sequences come from a woman aged 25 to 39 who had recovered from COVID-19.

The CDR3 protein is CASRAGTDGSPLHF. CDR3 nucleotide sequence: TGTGCCAGCAGGGCCGGGACAGACGGTTCACCCCTCCACTTT. The chain joins TRBV11-2 to TRBJ1-6; 7 bases are shared with TRBD1. CDR1 and CDR2 (germline): SGHAT, FQNNGV. With 6 bases clipped from V and 9 bases from J, the junction kept 8 bases outside the gene matches. The CDR3 is 14 amino acids.

This clone was seen a handful of times. The CDR3 here is CASTRSGYDSPLHF. The CDR3 region has the DNA TGTGCCAGCACCCGGTCGGGGTACGATTCACCCCTCCACTTT. The gene calls are TRBV7-9 and TRBJ1-6; D is unclear. The germline V and J ends were trimmed by 7 bases and 8 bases, with 15 bases remaining between them. This CDR3 region has 14 residues. Looked up from germline, CDR1 is SEHNR and CDR2 is FQNEAQ (reference sequence).

This clone was observed a few times. V and J are TRBV7-8 and TRBJ2-7; 10 bases align to TRBD2. This CDR3 region has 15 residues. The germline CDR1 and CDR2 sequences are SGHVS and FQNEAQ. Trimming at V came to 1 base and at J to 4 bases, leaving 4 bases not matched to a gene. CDR3 in DNA: TGTGCCAGCAGCTTAGTGCCTAGCGGGAGTTACGAGCAGTACTTC. Translated, it gives CASSLVPSGSYEQYF.

V gene TRBV11-1 combines with J gene TRBJ2-1; TRBD2 matches 7 bases. Germline CDR1 and CDR2: SGHAT and FQDESV (reference sequence). The CDR3 is 15 amino acids. V lost 7 bases, J lost 7 bases, and 13 bases stayed unmatched. CDR3 nucleotides: TGTGCCAGCACCCCGGGCAGGGAGGGGAAGAATGAGCAGTTCTTC. The encoded protein is CASTPGREGKNEQFF.

The V gene is TRBV6-5, the J gene TRBJ1-5; 7 bases align to TRBD1. With V trimmed by 2 bases and J by 7 bases, 2 bases remained unmatched. Germline V gives CDR1 MNHEY, CDR2 SVGAGI. The CDR3 runs to 13 residues. The CDR3 loop reads CASSYQGEQPQHF. For the CDR3, the DNA is TGTGCCAGCAGTTACCAGGGGGAACAGCCCCAGCATTTT.

This chain joins TRBV29-1 and TRBJ2-7, with TRBD1 identical over 9 bases. The CDR3 contains 13 residues. In germline, CDR1 is SQVTM, CDR2 ANQGSEA. J lost 7 bases, V lost 7 bases, and 11 bases had no gene match. CDR3 residues: CSARDRDQGEQYF. Here the CDR3 DNA reads TGCAGCGCCCGGGACAGGGACCAAGGGGAGCAGTACTTC.

This clone was seen only once. V gene TRBV7-9 combines with J gene TRBJ2-7; the D is unclear. The ends were cut back, 2 bases at V and 0 bases at J, with 8 bases in the middle. CDR3 size: 14 residues. CDR1 and CDR2 from the germline V gene are SEHNR and FQNEAQ (reference sequence). DNA for the CDR3: TGTGCCAGCAGCTTAACCCCGAGCTCCTACGAGCAGTACTTC. Translation gives CASSLTPSSYEQYF.

The J gene is TRBJ1-1, the V gene TRBV30; the D is unclear. Trimming took 7 bases from V and 0 from J, leaving 12 bases between them. Germline V gene data show CDR1 as GTSNPN and CDR2 as SVGIG (reference sequence). This CDR3 has 13 amino acids. As DNA, the CDR3 is TGTGCCTCCGAAGGCACTATGAACACTGAAGCTTTCTTT. Translating gives CASEGTMNTEAFF.

This chain links TRBV6-1 with TRBJ1-4, with D perhaps matching TRBD1 (5 bases). Germline V gene sequence: CDR1 MNHNS, CDR2 SASEGT. The CDR3 spans 15 residues. V lost 1 base and J lost 7, with 13 bases in between. CDR3 nucleotide sequence: TGTGCCAGCAGTGAAGTCGGGGGGGATATTGAAAAACTGTTTTTT. Amino acid sequence: CASSEVGGDIEKLFF.

The chain uses TRBV2 and TRBJ2-1, with 7 bases identical to TRBD1. From germline, CDR1 is SNHLY and CDR2 FYNNEI. The CDR3 length is 12 residues. The trim removed 5 bases at V and 6 bases at J, leaving 1 base unmatched. CDR3 protein: CASSRDSNEQFF. The CDR3 DNA reads TGTGCCAGCAGTCGGGACAGCAATGAGCAGTTCTTC.

The gene calls are TRBV3-1 (or the pseudogene TRBV3-2) and TRBJ2-7; 9 nucleotides match TRBD2. CDR1 and CDR2 (germline): LGHDT, YNNKEL (reference sequence). The CDR3 runs 15 residues. V lost 2 bases, J lost 2 bases, and 4 bases stayed unmatched. CDR3 nucleotide sequence: TGTGCCAGCAGCCAAAGACTAGCGGTTACCTACGAGCAGTACTTC. Translation gives CASSQRLAVTYEQYF.

The chain carries TRBV18 and TRBJ2-1, with TRBD2 matching over 13 bases. Trimming took 6 bases from V and 5 from J; bases not matched to a gene: 7. The CDR3 covers 16 residues. Germline V gene sequence: CDR1 KGHSH, CDR2 LQKENI. In nucleotides, the CDR3 is TGTGCCAGCTCTCCGGGACTAGCGGGAAGTAACAATGAGCAGTTCTTC. It translates to CASSPGLAGSNNEQFF.

This clone was detected a few times. This chain connects TRBV15 to TRBJ2-3; 10 bases map to TRBD2. The CDR3 spans 19 residues. Germline trimming cut 0 bases from V and 0 bases from J; bases unmatched to any gene: 9. Germline V gene sequence: CDR1 LNHNV, CDR2 YYDKDF (reference sequence). The CDR3 sequence is CATSREGLAGAASTDTQYF. CDR3 in DNA: TGTGCCACCAGCAGAGAGGGGCTAGCGGGAGCGGCTAGCACAGATACGCAGTATTTT.

This clone came up a few times. The J gene is TRBJ2-6, the V gene TRBV7-9, with a possible D match to TRBD1 (5 bases). The CDR3 is 15 residues long. CDR1 is SEHNR, CDR2 FQNEAQ, per germline (reference sequence). V was shortened by 2 bases and J by 2 bases, with 7 bases between the two germline ends. CDR3 sequence: CASSLQGAGANVLTF. In DNA, the CDR3 is TGTGCCAGCAGCTTACAGGGCGCTGGGGCCAACGTCCTGACTTTC.

This sequence joins TRBV19 and TRBJ1-2, with D maybe TRBD1 (5 bases). The CDR3 spans 16 residues. Deletions cut 1 base from V and 2 bases from J, with 14 bases between. Germline V gene sequence: CDR1 LNHDA, CDR2 SQIVND (reference sequence). CDR3 protein: CASSIAQGTINYGYTF. The CDR3 coding sequence is TGTGCCAGTAGTATAGCGCAGGGAACGATCAACTATGGCTACACCTTC.

The chain recombines TRBV10-3 with TRBJ1-5; a possible D gene is TRBD1 (6 bases). Trimming left V 2 bases short and J 7 bases short, with 15 bases between. Germline CDR1 is ENHRY and CDR2 is SYGVKD. This CDR3 has 15 residues. CDR3 bases: TGTGCCATCAGTGAGGGGGGGGCCGAACACCAGCCCCAGCATTTT. As protein: CAISEGGAEHQPQHF.

This clone appeared once. V is TRBV7-8 and J is TRBJ1-1; D uncertain. The V gene's germline CDR1 is SGHVS and CDR2 FQNEAQ. The CDR3 has 14 amino acids. V was cut by 1 base and J by 5 bases, with 11 bases left in between. CDR3 in amino acids: CASSLVPGPTEAFF. The CDR3 nucleotides read TGTGCCAGCAGCTTAGTCCCGGGTCCTACTGAAGCTTTCTTT.

This chain connects TRBV24-1 to TRBJ1-5; 7 nucleotides match TRBD1. The CDR3 spans 14 residues. Germline V gene data show CDR1 as KGHDR and CDR2 as SFDVKD. V was clipped by 5 bases and J by 2 bases; unmatched bases: 2. CDR3 loop: CATSAQGGNQPQHF. DNA of the CDR3: TGTGCCACCAGTGCCCAGGGGGGCAATCAGCCCCAGCATTTT.